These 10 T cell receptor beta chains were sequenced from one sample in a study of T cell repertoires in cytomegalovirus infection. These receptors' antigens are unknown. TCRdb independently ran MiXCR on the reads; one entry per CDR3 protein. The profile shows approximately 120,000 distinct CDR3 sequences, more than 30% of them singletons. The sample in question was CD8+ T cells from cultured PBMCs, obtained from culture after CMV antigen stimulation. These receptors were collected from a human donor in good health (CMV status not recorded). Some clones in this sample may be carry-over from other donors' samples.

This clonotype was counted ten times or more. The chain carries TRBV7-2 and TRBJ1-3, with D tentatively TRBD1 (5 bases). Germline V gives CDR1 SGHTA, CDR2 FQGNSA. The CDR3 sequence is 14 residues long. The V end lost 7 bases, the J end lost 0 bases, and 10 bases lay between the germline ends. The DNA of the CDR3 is TGTGCCAGCACCACAGGATACTCTGGAAACACCATATATTTT. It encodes CASTTGYSGNTIYF.

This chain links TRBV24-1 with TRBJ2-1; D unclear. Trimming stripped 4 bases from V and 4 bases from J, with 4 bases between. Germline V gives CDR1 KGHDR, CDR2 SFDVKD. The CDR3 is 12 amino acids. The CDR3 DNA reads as TGTGCCACCAGTGACGCGTACAATGAGCAGTTCTTC. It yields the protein CATSDAYNEQFF.

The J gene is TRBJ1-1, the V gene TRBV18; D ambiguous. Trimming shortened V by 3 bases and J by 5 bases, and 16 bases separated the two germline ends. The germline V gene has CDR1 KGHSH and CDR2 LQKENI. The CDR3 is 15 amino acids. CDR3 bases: TGTGCCAGCTCACCCAGTACGTCAGGCAGGACTGAAGCTTTCTTT. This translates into CASSPSTSGRTEAFF.

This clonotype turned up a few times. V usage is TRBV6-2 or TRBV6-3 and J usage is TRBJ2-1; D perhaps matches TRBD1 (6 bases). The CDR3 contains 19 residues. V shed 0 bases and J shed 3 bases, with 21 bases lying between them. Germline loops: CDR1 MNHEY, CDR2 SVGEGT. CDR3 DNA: TGTGCCAGCAGTTACTCCATCAGACTCACAGGGTCGCGCTACAATGAGCAGTTCTTC. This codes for CASSYSIRLTGSRYNEQFF.

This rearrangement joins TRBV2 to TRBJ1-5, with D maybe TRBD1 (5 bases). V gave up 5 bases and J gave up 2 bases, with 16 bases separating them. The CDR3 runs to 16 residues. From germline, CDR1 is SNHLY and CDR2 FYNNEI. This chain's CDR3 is CASSLIGGGGNQPQHF. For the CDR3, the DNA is TGTGCCAGCAGTTTAATAGGCGGAGGGGGCAATCAGCCCCAGCATTTT.

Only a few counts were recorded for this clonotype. Here the CDR3 reads CASSLAGLSSRANTGELFF. In nucleotides, the CDR3 is TGTGCCAGCAGCTTAGCGGGACTATCATCTAGGGCGAACACCGGGGAGCTGTTTTTT. The rearrangement uses TRBV7-6 and TRBJ2-2, with 7 bases aligning to TRBD2. Germline lookup yields CDR1 SGHVS and CDR2 FNYEAQ. The CDR3 is made up of 19 amino acids. V shed 0 bases, J shed 0 bases, and the junction held 10 bases outside the gene matches.

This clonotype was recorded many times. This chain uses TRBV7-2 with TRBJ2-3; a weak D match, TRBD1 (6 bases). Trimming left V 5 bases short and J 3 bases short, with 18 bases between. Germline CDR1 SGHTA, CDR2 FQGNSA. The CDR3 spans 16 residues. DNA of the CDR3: TGTGCCAGCAGCCTCAACTGGGGGCTTAGTACAGATACGCAGTATTTT. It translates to CASSLNWGLSTDTQYF.

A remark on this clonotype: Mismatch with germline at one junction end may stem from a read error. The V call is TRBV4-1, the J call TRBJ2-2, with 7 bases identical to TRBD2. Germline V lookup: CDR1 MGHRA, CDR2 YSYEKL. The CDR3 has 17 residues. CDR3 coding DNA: TGTGCCAGCAGCCAAGATGACCTGGGGAGGGCCGCCGGGGAGCTGTTTTTT. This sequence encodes CASSQDDLGRAAGELFF.

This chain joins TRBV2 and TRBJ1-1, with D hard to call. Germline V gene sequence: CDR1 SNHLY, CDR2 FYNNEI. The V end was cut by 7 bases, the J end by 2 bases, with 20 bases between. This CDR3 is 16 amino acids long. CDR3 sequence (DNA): TGTGCCAGCATCCCCCTTCCTGACGGATCAAACACTGAAGCTTTCTTT. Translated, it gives CASIPLPDGSNTEAFF.

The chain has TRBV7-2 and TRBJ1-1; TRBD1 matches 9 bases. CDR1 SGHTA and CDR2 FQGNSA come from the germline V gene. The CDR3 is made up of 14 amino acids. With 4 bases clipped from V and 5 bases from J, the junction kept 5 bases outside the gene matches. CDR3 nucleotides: TGTACCAGCAGCTCGGGACAGGGAGGGACTGAAGCTTTCTTT. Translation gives CTSSSGQGGTEAFF. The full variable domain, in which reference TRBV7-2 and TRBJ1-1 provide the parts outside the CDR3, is GAGVSQSPSNKVTEKGKDVELRCDPISGHTALYWYRQSLGQGLEFLIYFQGNSAPDKSGLPSDRFSAERTGGSVSTLTIQRTQQEDSAVYLCTSSSGQGGTEAFFGQGTRLTVV.